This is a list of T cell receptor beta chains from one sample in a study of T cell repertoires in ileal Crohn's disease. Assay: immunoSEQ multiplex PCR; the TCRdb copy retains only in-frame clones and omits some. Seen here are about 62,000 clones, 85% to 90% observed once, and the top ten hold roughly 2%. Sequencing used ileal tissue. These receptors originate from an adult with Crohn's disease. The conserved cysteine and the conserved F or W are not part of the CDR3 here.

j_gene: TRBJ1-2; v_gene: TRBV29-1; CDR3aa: SVEGQWGGYT
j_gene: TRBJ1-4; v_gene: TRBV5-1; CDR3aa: ASSDGQGGEKLF
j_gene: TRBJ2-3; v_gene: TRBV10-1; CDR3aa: ASSESGGAYTQY
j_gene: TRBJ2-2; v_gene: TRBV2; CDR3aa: ATTVNTGELF
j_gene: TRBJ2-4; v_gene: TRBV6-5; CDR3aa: ASSYSGILDIQY
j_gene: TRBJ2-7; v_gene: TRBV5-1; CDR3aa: ASRKPGQGYEQY
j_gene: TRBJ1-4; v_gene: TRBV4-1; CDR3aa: ASSQNSQGGSEKLF
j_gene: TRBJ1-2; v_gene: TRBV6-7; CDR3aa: ASMNPGTNYGYT
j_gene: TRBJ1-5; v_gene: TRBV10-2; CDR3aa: ASSDSYGDQPQH
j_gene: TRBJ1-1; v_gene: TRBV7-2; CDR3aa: ASSLYRYTEAF
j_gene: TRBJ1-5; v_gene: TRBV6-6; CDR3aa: ASRGQGGNQPQH
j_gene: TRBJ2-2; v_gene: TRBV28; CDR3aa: ASSLSGGANGELF
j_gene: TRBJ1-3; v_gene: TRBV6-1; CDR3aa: ASSEFGRAGNTIY
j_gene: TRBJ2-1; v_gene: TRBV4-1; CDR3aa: ASSQALGTGYEQF
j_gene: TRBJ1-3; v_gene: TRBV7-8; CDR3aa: ASSLGWNSGNTIY
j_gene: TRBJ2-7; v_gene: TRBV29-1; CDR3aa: SVDPGGSSYEQY